This T cell receptor beta chain was captured by sequencing in a study of T cells in Graves' hyperthyroidism and ophthalmopathy. General study points: Prediction of ophthalmopathy progression came a median around 6 months pre-onset.

The V segment lost 3 bases and the J segment 7 bases; nucleotides outside the gene matches: 18. Germline V gives CDR1 MNHNS, CDR2 SASEGT. The CDR3 has 18 residues. Turning to this clonotype: Its antigen remains unknown.

Amplification targeted TCR beta CDR3 regions from RNA transcripts. A first-round RT-PCR of the TCR CDR3 used the HTBI primer set. TCRdb used MiXCR to reprocess the multiplex PCR reads, holding one entry per CDR3 protein. The table lists some 500,000 distinct CDR3 sequences, 13% to 15% of them singletons, with 17% in the top ten. The source of this sequence is a young woman with Graves' hyperthyroidism. The V gene is TRBV6-1, the J gene TRBJ1-5; TRBD1 agrees at 7 bases. Sequencing used blood. The CDR3 loop reads CASSESHQGVMISQPQHF. In DNA form, the CDR3 reads TGTGCCAGCAGTGAGTCGCATCAGGGGGTAATGATATCGCAGCCCCAGCATTTT.